This T cell receptor beta chain was captured in a study of OX40 agonist ivuxolimab in advanced cancers. Study overall: Dosing consisted of intravenous ivuxolimab at 0.01 to 10 mg/kg every 2 weeks. The group had a mean age of 60 years, ranged from about 20 to 80, and was 80% to 90% male. It was permissible to have had prior anti-PD-1, anti-PD-L1 or anti-CTLA-4 therapy, and approximately 38% had some. Study-wide findings and caveats: Clonal expansion by week 6 occurred in CD4+ and CD8+ blood T cells (at 0.1 to 3.0 mg/kg).

Sequencing was performed with immunoSEQ multiplex PCR; in TCRdb, only in-frame clones are kept and a portion is missing. Of roughly 58,000 clones in the sample, 84% were seen once. Comment on this clone: No antigen is known for it.

The CDR3 sequence is 15 residues long. Germline values: CDR1 SGHTS, CDR2 YDEGEE. Trimming removed 4 bases from V and 10 bases from J, with 18 bases in between. J is TRBJ1-6 and V is TRBV5-8; D not resolved. The TCR originated in an adult with an advanced solid tumor such as melanoma, head and neck, liver or kidney cancer. Sequenced material: CD4+ or CD8+ T cells sorted from blood, taken in a trial of the OX40 agonist ivuxolimab. In nucleotides, the CDR3 is TGTGCCAGCAGCCCAAGACTGGCAAAGATGTCACCCCTCCACTTT. Its translation is CASSPRLAKMSPLHF.